A selection of T cell receptor beta chains follows, all from one sample in a study of T cells in Graves' hyperthyroidism and ophthalmopathy. TCRdb passed the multiplex PCR reads through MiXCR, listing each CDR3 protein once. This sample has some 700,000 distinct CDR3 sequences, with around 16% found just once. The specimen sequenced was blood. The origin of the receptors is a middle-aged man with Graves' hyperthyroidism. Each CDR3 is given with its conserved first and last residue. Fields, in order: CDR3 protein, CDR3 DNA, D gene, clone size, V gene, J gene. A D gene is named only where the DNA matches it firmly. Expanded clones are given a class, and other clones once, few, many or no size at all.

CDR3 protein: CASRKVAGGSGELFF
CDR3 DNA: TGTGCCAGCAGAAAGGTAGCGGGAGGGTCCGGGGAGCTGTTTTTT
D gene: TRBD2
clone size: .
V gene: TRBV3-1
J gene: TRBJ2-2

CDR3 protein: CASSGGTVNTGELFF
CDR3 DNA: TGTGCCAGCAGCGGCGGGACAGTGAACACCGGGGAGCTGTTTTTT
D gene: .
clone size: few
V gene: TRBV9
J gene: TRBJ2-2

CDR3 protein: CASRRDSNEKLFF
CDR3 DNA: TGTGCCAGCAGGAGGGATTCTAATGAAAAACTGTTTTTT
D gene: .
clone size: .
V gene: TRBV6-2/TRBV6-3
J gene: TRBJ1-4

CDR3 protein: CASSSTASYEQYF
CDR3 DNA: TGTGCCAGCAGTTCTACCGCTTCCTACGAGCAGTACTTC
D gene: .
clone size: .
V gene: TRBV28
J gene: TRBJ2-7

CDR3 protein: CASSQRPSYEQYF
CDR3 DNA: TGTGCCAGCAGCCAGCGTCCGTCCTACGAGCAGTACTTC
D gene: .
clone size: many
V gene: TRBV6-2/TRBV6-3
J gene: TRBJ2-7

CDR3 protein: CSAAGHGSSLYTF
CDR3 DNA: TGCAGTGCTGCGGGACACGGGAGCTCCTTGTACACCTTC
D gene: .
clone size: many
V gene: TRBV20-1
J gene: TRBJ1-2

CDR3 protein: CSATGRTLTYEQYF
CDR3 DNA: TGCAGTGCCACCGGTAGGACTCTAACCTACGAGCAGTACTTC
D gene: .
clone size: .
V gene: TRBV20-1
J gene: TRBJ2-7

CDR3 protein: CATSVYGRGNEQFF
CDR3 DNA: TGTGCCACCAGTGTATACGGTCGCGGCAATGAGCAGTTCTTC
D gene: .
clone size: many
V gene: TRBV24-1
J gene: TRBJ2-1

CDR3 protein: CASGNQRGTGGETQYF
CDR3 DNA: TGTGCTAGTGGTAACCAGCGGGGGACAGGGGGAGAGACCCAGTACTTC
D gene: TRBD1
clone size: many
V gene: TRBV12-5
J gene: TRBJ2-5

CDR3 protein: CASSGGSGSYEQYF
CDR3 DNA: TGTGCCAGCAGTGGTGGCAGCGGATCCTACGAGCAGTACTTC
D gene: .
clone size: many
V gene: TRBV6-1
J gene: TRBJ2-7

CDR3 protein: CASSEMVKGSTDTQYF
CDR3 DNA: TGTGCCAGCAGTGAAATGGTGAAGGGCAGCACAGATACGCAGTATTTT
D gene: .
clone size: many
V gene: TRBV2
J gene: TRBJ2-3

CDR3 protein: CSAPGQGASGANVLTF
CDR3 DNA: TGCAGTGCCCCGGGACAGGGGGCGTCTGGGGCCAACGTCCTGACTTTC
D gene: TRBD1
clone size: few
V gene: TRBV20-1
J gene: TRBJ2-6

CDR3 protein: CACRAAAMNTGELFF
CDR3 DNA: TGTGCCTGTAGGGCAGCAGCCATGAACACCGGGGAGCTGTTTTTT
D gene: .
clone size: many
V gene: TRBV30
J gene: TRBJ2-2

CDR3 protein: CASRLSDRGRQPQHF
CDR3 DNA: TGTGCCAGCAGACTCTCGGACAGGGGACGCCAGCCCCAGCATTTT
D gene: TRBD1
clone size: many
V gene: TRBV6-1
J gene: TRBJ1-5

CDR3 protein: CASSDEGFGNQPQHF
CDR3 DNA: TGTGCCAGCAGTGATGAAGGGTTCGGGAATCAGCCCCAGCATTTT
D gene: .
clone size: many
V gene: TRBV25-1
J gene: TRBJ1-5

CDR3 protein: CASSERTALNTEAFF
CDR3 DNA: TGCGCCAGCAGTGAGCGGACAGCGTTGAACACTGAAGCTTTCTTT
D gene: .
clone size: .
V gene: TRBV10-1
J gene: TRBJ1-1

CDR3 protein: CASSLEGNGRGEQYF
CDR3 DNA: TGTGCCAGCAGTTTAGAAGGGAACGGAAGGGGCGAGCAGTACTTC
D gene: .
clone size: many
V gene: TRBV27
J gene: TRBJ2-7

CDR3 protein: CASSLPGQGADTQYF
CDR3 DNA: TGTGCCAGCAGCTTACCGGGACAGGGTGCAGATACGCAGTATTTT
D gene: TRBD1
clone size: many
V gene: TRBV7-3
J gene: TRBJ2-3

CDR3 protein: CAISGTSGSQGETQYF
CDR3 DNA: TGTGCCATCAGCGGGACTAGCGGGAGCCAAGGGGAGACCCAGTACTTC
D gene: TRBD2
clone size: many
V gene: TRBV10-3
J gene: TRBJ2-5

CDR3 protein: CASNYLGTGELFF
CDR3 DNA: TGCGCCAGCAACTATCTCGGGACCGGGGAGCTGTTTTTT
D gene: .
clone size: .
V gene: TRBV5-1
J gene: TRBJ2-2

CDR3 protein: CATSDFGSSGTDTQYF
CDR3 DNA: TGTGCCACCAGTGATTTTGGGTCTAGCGGCACAGATACGCAGTATTTT
D gene: .
clone size: few
V gene: TRBV24-1
J gene: TRBJ2-3

CDR3 protein: CATSEPYSGYTF
CDR3 DNA: TGTGCCACCAGTGAGCCATATAGTGGCTACACCTTC
D gene: .
clone size: many
V gene: TRBV24-1
J gene: TRBJ1-2

CDR3 protein: CASSYSRDGISYEQYF
CDR3 DNA: TGTGCCAGCAGTTACTCGAGGGACGGGATCTCCTACGAGCAGTACTTC
D gene: .
clone size: many
V gene: TRBV6-5
J gene: TRBJ2-7

CDR3 protein: CASSSLRTSGMQYEQYF
CDR3 DNA: TGTGCCAGCAGTTCACTCCGGACTAGCGGGATGCAGTACGAGCAGTACTTC
D gene: TRBD2
clone size: few
V gene: TRBV28
J gene: TRBJ2-7

CDR3 protein: CASSPGRQPTETQYF
CDR3 DNA: TGTGCCAGCAGTCCCGGTCGGCAGCCTACGGAGACCCAGTACTTC
D gene: .
clone size: many
V gene: TRBV12-3/TRBV12-4
J gene: TRBJ2-5

CDR3 protein: CSARDSGFGYGYTF
CDR3 DNA: TGCAGTGCTAGAGATAGTGGTTTCGGCTATGGCTACACCTTC
D gene: .
clone size: many
V gene: TRBV20-1
J gene: TRBJ1-2